This TCR beta chain was sequenced in a study of regulatory T cells in long-lasting Graves disease (dated by TCRdb to the early 2020s). With respect to the entire study: Persistent Graves' disease was defined as antithyroid drug treatment for over 5 years with persistently positive TSH receptor autoantibodies. Peripheral blood TCR sequencing and RNA sequencing compared persistent Graves' disease patients with newly diagnosed Graves' disease patients. The study took place in China and was registered as a clinical trial. A total of roughly 33 samples were covered by TCR sequencing, comprising approximately 13 persistent and about 20 newly diagnosed Graves' disease patients. Antithyroid drugs had been taken for about 9.7 years on average by persistent Graves' disease patients in the clinical cohort. What the study reported, not specific to this receptor: Sequencing and analysis were restricted to the TCR beta chain. Only peripheral blood was studied, because thyroid tissue, the primary lesion, was inaccessible. Persistent disease showed preferential use of TRBV28, TRBJ1-2 and TRBJ2-5, whereas newly diagnosed disease favored TRBV20-1 and TRBJ2-1. The small sample size was acknowledged by the authors as a limitation that may reduce accuracy. Lower TCR Shannon entropy and fewer highly expanded clones were observed in persistent Graves' disease patients than in newly diagnosed patients, which suggested clonal expansion. Patients with persistent disease shared more public clonotypes (around 3,000) than newly diagnosed patients did (around 930).

The library came from multiplex PCR. For sequencing, an Illumina HiSeq 4000 was employed. TCR beta libraries were built with iRepertoire HTBI primers and Arm-PCR amplification of CDR3 regions. Before sequencing, the PCR products underwent gel purification. The published analysis was carried out like this. A total of fewer than 70 TRBV and more than twelve TRBJ segments were identified across samples and were used for gene usage analysis of CDR3 amino acid clonotypes. COPE and FqMerger were used to merge the filtered high-quality paired reads into contigs. BLAST was used to align contigs to IMGT TRBV, TRBD and TRBJ reference genes, and CDR3 was defined according to IMGT. Any clonotype with a frequency above 0.1% was counted as a highly expanded clone. Shannon entropy was used to measure repertoire diversity, and the Gini coefficient was used to measure V-J evenness. Public clonotypes were defined as clonotypes shared by more than one individual. TCRdb ran its own pipeline on the public reads, namely fastp trimming at Q25 and MiXCR clone calling, and kept in-frame beta chains. One record per CDR3 amino acid sequence lists the most common genes and DNA. The V and J calls were not made by the authors but by TCRdb's processing. The sample has about 470,000 distinct CDR3 sequences on record, 20% to 25% of them singletons. The ten largest account for about 6.6% of the sample.

The CDR3 numbers 15 residues from cysteine through phenylalanine. Left in the record is the CDR3 DNA by itself, 45 bases read in frame from the first base. V loses 2 bases, J loses 1 base, and the germline ends lie 10 bases apart. The germline V gene sets CDR1 to SGHTA and CDR2 to FQGTGA. This specimen's time point label, interpreted: persistent/refractory GD, antithyroid drugs over 5 years with positive TRAb. For both TCR sequencing and RNA sequencing, RNA was extracted from PBMCs in TRIzol. Graves' disease was diagnosed according to American Thyroid Association guidelines. Recruitment of patients was carried out at an endocrinology department in Xi'an, China. Each patient gave about 8.1 milliliters of peripheral blood, collected in an EDTA anticoagulant tube. Ficoll Paque Plus density gradient separation was used to isolate PBMCs, and no additional T cell sorting was done. An Agilent 2100 Bioanalyzer and agarose gel were used to check RNA quality, while a NanoDrop 2000 measured RNA concentration.

For this clonotype: The target of this receptor is not known. Qualities for individual bases were not recorded, and no much larger clone is one base off.

The receptor was derived from a female donor with Graves disease. The chain links TRBV7-3 with TRBJ2-3; matching of 6 bases hints at TRBD2 as the D gene. Sequencing used peripheral blood mononuclear cells (PBMCs), obtained when the disease was refractory, from a patient treated with antithyroid drugs. CDR3 protein: CASSLVGSGTDTQYF. The sequenced DNA is TGTGCCAGCAGCTTAGTCGGGAGCGGCACAGATACGCAGTATTTT.